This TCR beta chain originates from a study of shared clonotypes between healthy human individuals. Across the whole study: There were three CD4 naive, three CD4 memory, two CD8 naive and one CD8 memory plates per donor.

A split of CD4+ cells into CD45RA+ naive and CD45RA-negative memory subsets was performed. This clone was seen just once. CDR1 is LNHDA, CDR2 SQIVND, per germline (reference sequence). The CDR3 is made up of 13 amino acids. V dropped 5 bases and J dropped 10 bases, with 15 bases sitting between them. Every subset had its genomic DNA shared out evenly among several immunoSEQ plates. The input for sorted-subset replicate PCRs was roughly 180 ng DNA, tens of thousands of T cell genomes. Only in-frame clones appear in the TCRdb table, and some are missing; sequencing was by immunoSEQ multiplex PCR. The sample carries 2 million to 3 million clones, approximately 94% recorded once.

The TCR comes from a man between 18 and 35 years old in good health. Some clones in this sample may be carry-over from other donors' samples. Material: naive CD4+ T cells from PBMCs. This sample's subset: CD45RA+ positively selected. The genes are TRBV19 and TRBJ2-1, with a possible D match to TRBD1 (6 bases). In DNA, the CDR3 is TGTGCCAGTAGTTCCTTAGGACAGCTCGAGCAGTTCTTC. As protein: CASSSLGQLEQFF.